Presented here are 10 T cell receptor beta chains from one specimen sequenced in a study of shared clonotypes between healthy human individuals. TCRdb's table, derived via immunoSEQ multiplex PCR, lists solely in-frame clones and lacks some. This table holds roughly 1 million clones, approximately 78% found once. Sequencing used memory CD4+ T cells from PBMCs. Indicated subset: CD45RA-negative fraction. These receptors all come from a man between 18 and 29 years old in good health. Some clones in this sample may be carry-over from other donors' samples.

The chain couples TRBV28 to TRBJ2-2, with D possibly TRBD2 on 5 matching bases. The germline V gene has CDR1 MDHEN and CDR2 SYDVKM. Between the trimmed V and J ends, which lost 7 bases and 8 bases, there was a span of 14 bases. The length of the CDR3 is 13 residues. CDR3 loop: CASIPGGKGELFF. CDR3 DNA sequence: TGTGCCAGCATCCCAGGAGGAAAAGGGGAGCTGTTTTTT.

This sequence joins TRBV10-2 and TRBJ1-6, with TRBD1 as a possible D gene (5 bases). The CDR3 length is 16 residues. Trimming cost V 6 bases and J 10 bases, with 22 bases left between them. The germline gives CDR1 WSHSY, CDR2 SAAADI. This chain's CDR3 is CASSEARVGAGSPLHF. CDR3 sequence (DNA): TGCGCCAGCAGCGAGGCTCGAGTAGGGGCCGGGTCACCCCTCCACTTT.

This rearrangement joins TRBV6-1 to TRBJ1-5; D unclear. Between the trimmed V and J ends, which lost 4 bases and 7 bases, there was a span of 11 bases. Germline assignment: CDR1 MNHNS and CDR2 SASEGT. The CDR3 is 13 residues long. CDR3 nucleotide sequence: TGTGCCAGCAGTGCGCCAAGGCGACAGCCCCAGCATTTT. This codes for CASSAPRRQPQHF.

The CDR3 is CASSLGGNHEQYF. Written as DNA, the CDR3 is TGTGCCAGCAGCTTAGGTGGCAACCACGAGCAGTACTTC. This chain connects TRBV7-3 to TRBJ2-7; no firm D call. The germline V gene encodes CDR1 SGHTA and CDR2 FQGTGA. The V end was cut by 2 bases, the J end by 5 bases, with 10 bases between. The CDR3 length is 13 residues. Based on the CDR3 plus reference TRBV7-3 and TRBJ2-7, the full variable domain is GAGVSQTPSNKVTEKGKYVELRCDPISGHTALYWYRQSLGQGPEFLIYFQGTGAADDSGLPNDRFFAVRPEGSVSTLKIQRTERGDSAVYLCASSLGGNHEQYFGPGTRLTVT.

With regard to this clone: The same CDR3 also results from other DNA sequences found in this sample. This chain links TRBV13 with TRBJ2-7; D may be TRBD2 (5 bases). Germline V gene lookup returns CDR1 PRHDT and CDR2 FYEKMQ (reference sequence). V lost 0 bases and J lost 2, with 11 bases in between. CDR3 length: 15 amino acids. For the CDR3, the DNA is TGTGCCAGCAGCTTAGGCGGCGGGTTTACCTACGAGCAGTACTTC. Its protein is CASSLGGGFTYEQYF.

A remark on this clone: Other DNA sequences from this sample encode an identical CDR3 as well. This chain joins TRBV10-3 and TRBJ1-5; D is unclear. The germline V gene has CDR1 ENHRY and CDR2 SYGVKD. V lost 3 bases to trimming and J lost 2 bases, with 8 bases between them. The CDR3 spans 14 residues. The CDR3 reads CAISESGGNQPQHF. For the CDR3, the DNA is TGTGCCATCAGTGAATCGGGAGGCAATCAGCCCCAGCATTTT.

This clone was seen only a few times. The chain employs TRBV6-5 and TRBJ1-5; weak D call: TRBD1 (5 bases). In germline, CDR1 is MNHEY, CDR2 SVGAGI. The CDR3 is 15 amino acids. Trimming removed 5 bases at V and 2 bases at J, with 13 bases between. The CDR3 nucleotides read TGTGCCAGCAGTCCGCACGGGGACGGCAATCAGCCCCAGCATTTT. Amino acids: CASSPHGDGNQPQHF.

This clone was detected once. The chain joins TRBV6-5 to TRBJ2-7; no reliable D call. V was trimmed by 8 bases and J by 4 bases, leaving 18 bases between them. Germline CDR1 is MNHEY and CDR2 is SVGAGI. The CDR3 has 14 amino acids. DNA of the CDR3: TGTGCCAGCTCGCGGACCGCCGGGCTTTACGAGCAGTACTTC. It translates to CASSRTAGLYEQYF.

The chain has TRBV18 and TRBJ1-1; D is ambiguous. Germline-derived CDR1 and CDR2 are KGHSH and LQKENI. The ends were cut back, 6 bases at V and 0 bases at J, with 14 bases in the middle. The CDR3 extends over 15 amino acids. CDR3 amino acids: CASSLGWRMNTEAFF. CDR3 nucleotides: TGTGCCAGCTCCCTGGGGTGGCGGATGAACACTGAAGCTTTCTTT.

V and J are TRBV5-1 and TRBJ2-1, with D hard to call. Germline CDR1 and CDR2: SGHRS and YFSETQ. V lost 3 bases and J 6 bases, leaving 10 bases between the germline ends. This CDR3 region has 13 residues. Here the CDR3 DNA reads TGCGCCAGCAGCTCGCTAGGTTTCAATGAGCAGTTCTTC. It is translated as CASSSLGFNEQFF.